This T cell receptor (beta chain) was captured in a study of cytomegalovirus exposure and HLA in healthy donors. V gave up 1 base and J gave up 4 bases, with 16 bases separating them. From germline, CDR1 is MNHNS and CDR2 SASEGT. The CDR3 sequence is 16 residues long. Points on this clone: What it binds is unknown.

Both 60 Vbeta primers and 13 Jbeta primers went into the PCR. TCRdb's copy holds only in-frame clones and misses some; the assay was immunoSEQ multiplex PCR. The data contain about 170,000 clones, 65% to 75% of them singletons. Findings and limits, study-wide: Confirmation was obtained in vitro that a few CMV-associated chains are specific for CMV antigens. Sequencing probably produced one cluster of sequence variants that were highly shared.

This rearrangement joins TRBV6-1 to TRBJ1-1; TRBD1 might be the D (6 bases). Sequencing was done on a sample of PBMCs. This receptor was identified in a girl between 5 and 17 years old in good health and CMV-seronegative. The CDR3 sequence is CASSEDNYRVGTEAFF. CDR3 nucleotide sequence: TGTGCCAGCAGTGAAGATAATTACAGGGTGGGCACTGAAGCTTTCTTT.